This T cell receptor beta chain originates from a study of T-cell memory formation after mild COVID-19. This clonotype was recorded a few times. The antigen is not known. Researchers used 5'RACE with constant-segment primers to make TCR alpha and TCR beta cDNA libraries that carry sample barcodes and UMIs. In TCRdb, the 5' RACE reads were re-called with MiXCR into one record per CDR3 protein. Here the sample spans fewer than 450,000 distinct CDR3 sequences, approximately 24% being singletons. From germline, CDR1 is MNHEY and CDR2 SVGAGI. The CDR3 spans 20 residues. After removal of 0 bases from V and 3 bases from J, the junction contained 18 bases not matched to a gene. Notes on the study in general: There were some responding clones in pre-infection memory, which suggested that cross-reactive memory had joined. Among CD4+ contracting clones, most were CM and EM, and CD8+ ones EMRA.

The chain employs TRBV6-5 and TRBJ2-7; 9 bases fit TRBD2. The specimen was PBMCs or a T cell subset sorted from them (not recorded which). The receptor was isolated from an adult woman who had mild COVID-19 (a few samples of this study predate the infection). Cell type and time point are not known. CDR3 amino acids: CASSYSVWATSGAKNYEQYF. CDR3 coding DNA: TGTGCCAGCAGTTACTCAGTATGGGCGACTAGCGGAGCCAAGAACTACGAGCAGTACTTC.